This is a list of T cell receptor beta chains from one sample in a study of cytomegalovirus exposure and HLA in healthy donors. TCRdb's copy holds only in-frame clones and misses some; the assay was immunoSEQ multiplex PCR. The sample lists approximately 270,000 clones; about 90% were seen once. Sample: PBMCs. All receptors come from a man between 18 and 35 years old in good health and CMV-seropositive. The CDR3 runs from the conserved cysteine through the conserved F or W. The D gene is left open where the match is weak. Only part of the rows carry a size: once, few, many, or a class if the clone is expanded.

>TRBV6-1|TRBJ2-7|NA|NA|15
TGTGCCAGCAGTCCGATGCCTAGCAGAAAGGGGGAGCAGTACTTC
CASSPMPSRKGEQYF
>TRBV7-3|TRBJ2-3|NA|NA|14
TGTGCCAGCAAGGAGGGGGCGGGCACAGATACGCAGTATTTT
CASKEGAGTDTQYF
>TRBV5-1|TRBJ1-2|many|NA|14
TGCGCCAGCAGCTTGGCGACCCCCGGGTATGGCTACACCTTC
CASSLATPGYGYTF
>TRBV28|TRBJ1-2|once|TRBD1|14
TGTGCCAGCAGCGGAGACAGGGCTAACTATGGCTACACCTTC
CASSGDRANYGYTF
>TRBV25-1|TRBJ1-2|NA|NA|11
TGTGCCAGCAGTCAGGGGCTTGGCTACACCTTC
CASSQGLGYTF
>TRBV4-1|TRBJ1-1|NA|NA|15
TGCGCCAGCAGCCAAGTTTACTGGGGCTACACTGAAGCTTTCTTT
CASSQVYWGYTEAFF
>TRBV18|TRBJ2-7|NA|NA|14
TGTGCCAGCTCGGAAATGGCGACTTTATACGAGCAGTACTTC
CASSEMATLYEQYF
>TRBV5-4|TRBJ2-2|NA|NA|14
TGTGCCAGCAGCTTGCAGGGGTACACCGGGGAGCTGTTTTTT
CASSLQGYTGELFF
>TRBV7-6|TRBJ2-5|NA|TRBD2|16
TGTGCCAGCAGCTTAGAGACTAGCGGATCGGGGGAGACCCAGTACTTC
CASSLETSGSGETQYF
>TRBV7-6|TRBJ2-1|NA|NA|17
TGTGCCAGCAGCTTCTCGGCTCCTAGCCACTCCTACAATGAGCAGTTCTTC
CASSFSAPSHSYNEQFF
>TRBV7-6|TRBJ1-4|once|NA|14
TGTGCCAGCAGTACAGGGCTGGGTGGAGAAAAACTGTTTTTT
CASSTGLGGEKLFF
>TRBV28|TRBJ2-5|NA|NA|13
TGTGCCAGCAGTCCCGGGACGGAAGAGACCCAGTACTTC
CASSPGTEETQYF
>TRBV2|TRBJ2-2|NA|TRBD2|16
TGTGCCAGCAGTGTGCTAGCGGGAGCGAACACCGGGGAGCTGTTTTTT
CASSVLAGANTGELFF
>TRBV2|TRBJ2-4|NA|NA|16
TGTGCCAGCAGGGAAATAGCGGAAGGGGGGTTTAACATTCAGTACTTC
CASREIAEGGFNIQYF
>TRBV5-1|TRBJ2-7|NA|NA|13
TGCGCCAGCAGCTTGGCTATGGCCTACGAGCAGTACTTC
CASSLAMAYEQYF
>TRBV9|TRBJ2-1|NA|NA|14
TGTGCCAGCAGCCTAGGGATAGGGTACAATGAGCAGTTCTTC
CASSLGIGYNEQFF
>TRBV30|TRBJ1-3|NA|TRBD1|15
TGTGCCTGGAGTGGCTGGGACAGCCTCGGAAACACCATATATTTT
CAWSGWDSLGNTIYF
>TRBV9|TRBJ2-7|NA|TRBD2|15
TGTGCCAGCAGCGTAGAAAGCGGGAGCGACTACGAGCAGTACTTC
CASSVESGSDYEQYF
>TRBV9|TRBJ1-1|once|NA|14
TGTGCCAGCAGCCCAGGGCAGATGAACACTGAAGCTTTCTTT
CASSPGQMNTEAFF
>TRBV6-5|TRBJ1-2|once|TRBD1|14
TGTGCCAGCAGTGCCGGGACAGACTTCTATGGCTACACCTTC
CASSAGTDFYGYTF
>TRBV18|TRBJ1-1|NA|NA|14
TGTGCCAGCTCACCACCTCCAAGGGGCAGTGAAGCTTTCTTT
CASSPPPRGSEAFF
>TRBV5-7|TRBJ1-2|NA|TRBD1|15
TGTGCCAGCAGCTTGGCCGGGACAGGGGGCCATGGCTACACCTTC
CASSLAGTGGHGYTF
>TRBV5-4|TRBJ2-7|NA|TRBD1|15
TGTGCCAGCAGCTTACGCGGACAGGGGTCCTACGAGCAGTACTTC
CASSLRGQGSYEQYF
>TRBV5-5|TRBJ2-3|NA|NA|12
TGTGCCAGCAGCGGGGGAAAAGATACGCAGTATTTT
CASSGGKDTQYF
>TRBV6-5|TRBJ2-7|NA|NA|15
TGTGCCAGCCGGCGTACGGTAGGGGAGAGCTACGAGCAGTACTTC
CASRRTVGESYEQYF
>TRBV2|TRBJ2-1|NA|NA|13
TGTGCCAGCACGGCCCTGGAAGGCAATGAGCAGTTCTTC
CASTALEGNEQFF
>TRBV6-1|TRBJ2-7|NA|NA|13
TGTGCCAGCAGTGACTCGGAGTCCTACGAGCAGTACTTC
CASSDSESYEQYF
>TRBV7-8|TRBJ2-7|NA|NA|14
TGTGCCAGCAGGCAACGGGACCGCTCCTACGAGCAGTACTTC
CASRQRDRSYEQYF
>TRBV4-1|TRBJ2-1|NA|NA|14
TGCGCCAGCAGCCAACCTCGACAGCGCAATGAGCAGTTCTTC
CASSQPRQRNEQFF
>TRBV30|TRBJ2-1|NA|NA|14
TGTGCCTGGTGGATTGGAACGGTGGGGAATGAGCAGTTCTTC
CAWWIGTVGNEQFF
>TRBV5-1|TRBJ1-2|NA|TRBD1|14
TGCGCCAGCAGCGCGGGACAGGGGGCGAATGGCTACACCTTC
CASSAGQGANGYTF
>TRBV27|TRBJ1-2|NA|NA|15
TGTGCCAGCAGTTTATTGGCCGGTGTGGGCTATGGCTACACCTTC
CASSLLAGVGYGYTF